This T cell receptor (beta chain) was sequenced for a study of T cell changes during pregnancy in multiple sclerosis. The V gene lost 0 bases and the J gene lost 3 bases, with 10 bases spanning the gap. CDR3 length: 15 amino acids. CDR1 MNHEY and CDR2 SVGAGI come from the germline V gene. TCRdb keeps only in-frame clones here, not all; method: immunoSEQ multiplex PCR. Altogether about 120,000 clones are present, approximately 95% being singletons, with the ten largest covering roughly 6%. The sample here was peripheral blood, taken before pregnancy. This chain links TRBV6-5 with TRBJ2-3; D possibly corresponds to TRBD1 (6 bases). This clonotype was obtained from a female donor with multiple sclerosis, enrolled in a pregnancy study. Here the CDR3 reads CASSYSAGATDTQYF. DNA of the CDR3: TGTGCCAGCAGTTACTCGGCAGGGGCGACAGATACGCAGTATTTT.